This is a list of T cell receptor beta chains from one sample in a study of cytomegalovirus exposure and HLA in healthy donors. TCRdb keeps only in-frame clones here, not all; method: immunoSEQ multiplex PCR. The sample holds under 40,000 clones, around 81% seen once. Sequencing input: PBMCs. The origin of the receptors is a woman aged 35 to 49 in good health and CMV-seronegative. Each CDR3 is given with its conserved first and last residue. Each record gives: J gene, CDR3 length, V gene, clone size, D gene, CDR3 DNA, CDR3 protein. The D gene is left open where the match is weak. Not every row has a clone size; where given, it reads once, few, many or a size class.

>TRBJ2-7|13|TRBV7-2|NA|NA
TGTGCCAGCAGCCCTGGCCGAACCTACGAGCAGTACTTC
CASSPGRTYEQYF
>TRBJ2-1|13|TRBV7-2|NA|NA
TGTGCCAGCAGCCAGGACTCCCTCAATGAGCAGTTCTTC
CASSQDSLNEQFF
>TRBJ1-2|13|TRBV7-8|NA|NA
TGTGCCAGCAGCTTAGATGTTCGGTACGGCTACACCTTC
CASSLDVRYGYTF
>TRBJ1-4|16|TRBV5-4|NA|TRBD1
TGTGCCAGCAGCTCCGCCACAGGGGTTGGCTATGAAAAACTGTTTTTT
CASSSATGVGYEKLFF
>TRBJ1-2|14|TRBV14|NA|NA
TGTGCCAGCAGCCTAGGGACATCAGCACGCGGCTACACCTTC
CASSLGTSARGYTF
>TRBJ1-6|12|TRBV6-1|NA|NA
TGTGCCAGCAGGCACAGCAATTCACCCCTCCACTTT
CASRHSNSPLHF
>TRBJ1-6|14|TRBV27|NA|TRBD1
TGTGCCAGCAGCCGGACAGGGGGCAATTCACCCCTCCACTTT
CASSRTGGNSPLHF
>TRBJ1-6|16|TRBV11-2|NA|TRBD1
TGTGCCAGCAGCTCCTCCGGGACAGCCCTTGGTTCACCCCTCCACTTT
CASSSSGTALGSPLHF
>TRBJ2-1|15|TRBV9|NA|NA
TGTGCCAGCAGCGTAGGTACTACGGTTAGGAATGAGCAGTTCTTC
CASSVGTTVRNEQFF
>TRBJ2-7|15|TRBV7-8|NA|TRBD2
TGTGCCAGCAGCGCGCGGGAGGGGACCTCCCTCGAGCAGTACTTC
CASSAREGTSLEQYF
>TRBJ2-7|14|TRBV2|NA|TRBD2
TGTGCCAGCAGTGCTAGCGGGGGCCCCTACGAGCAGTACTTC
CASSASGGPYEQYF
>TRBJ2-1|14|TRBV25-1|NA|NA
TGCGCCAGCAGTGGCTCCGGGATGTACAATGAGCAGTTCTTC
CASSGSGMYNEQFF
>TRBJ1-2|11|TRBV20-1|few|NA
TGCAGTGCTAGAGCTGACACCGGCTACACCTTC
CSARADTGYTF
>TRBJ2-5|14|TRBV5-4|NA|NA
TGTGCCAGCAGCTCTCCGGGGGGCCGGGAGACCCAGTACTTC
CASSSPGGRETQYF
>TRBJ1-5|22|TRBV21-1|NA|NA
TGTGCCAGCAGCAAAGTAAGGATCAACCGGGACAGGGGGCCTAGTAGCAATCAGCCCCAGCATTTT
CASSKVRINRDRGPSSNQPQHF
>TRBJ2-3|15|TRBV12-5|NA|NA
TGTGCTAGTGGTGGGGGGGGGCTAGCCGCAGATACGCAGTATTTT
CASGGGGLAADTQYF
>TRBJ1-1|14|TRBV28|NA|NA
TGTGCCAGCAGCCCAGGGGATATGAACACTGAAGCTTTCTTT
CASSPGDMNTEAFF
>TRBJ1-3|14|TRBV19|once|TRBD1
TGTGCCAGTAGGCCTGACAGGGCTGGAAACACCATATATTTT
CASRPDRAGNTIYF
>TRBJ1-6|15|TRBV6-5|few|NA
TGTGCCAGCAGACGTGGACATGAACCAGATTCACCCCTCCACTTT
CASRRGHEPDSPLHF
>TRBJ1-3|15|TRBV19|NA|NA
TGTGCCAGTAGTATCGGAGGGACGGCTGGAAACACCATATATTTT
CASSIGGTAGNTIYF
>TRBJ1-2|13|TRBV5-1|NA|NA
TGCGCCAGCAGCACATACCAGGGGAATGGCTACACCTTC
CASSTYQGNGYTF
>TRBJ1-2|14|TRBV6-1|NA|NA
TGTGCCAGCAGTAAGGACAGAATTAACTATGGCTACACCTTC
CASSKDRINYGYTF
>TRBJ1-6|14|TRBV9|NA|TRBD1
TGTGCCAGCAGCGTAGCACAGGGGAATTCACCCCTCCACTTT
CASSVAQGNSPLHF
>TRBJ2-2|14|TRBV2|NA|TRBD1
TGTGCCAGCAGGCTACAGGGGTCCCCCGGGGAGCTGTTTTTT
CASRLQGSPGELFF
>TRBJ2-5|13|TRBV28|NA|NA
TGTGCCAGCAGTTTAAACAGCTTAGAGACCCAGTACTTC
CASSLNSLETQYF
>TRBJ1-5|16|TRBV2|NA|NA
TGTGCCAGCAGTGGGGAGACAGGTCTCAGCAATCAGCCCCAGCATTTT
CASSGETGLSNQPQHF
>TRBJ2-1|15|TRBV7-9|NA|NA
TGTGCCAGCAGCTTAGAGGATCGGGGGAAAAGGGAGCAGTTCTTC
CASSLEDRGKREQFF
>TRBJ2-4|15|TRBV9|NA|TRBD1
TGTGCCAGCAGCGTCCTAGGGGGCGCAGGAAACATTCAGTACTTC
CASSVLGGAGNIQYF
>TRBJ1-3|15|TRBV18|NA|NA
TGTGCCAGCTCACCTTTTAGACAGGACGGAAACACCATATATTTT
CASSPFRQDGNTIYF
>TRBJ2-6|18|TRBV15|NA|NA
TGTGCCACCAGCAGCGTTAGAGGGGCAGGGGCTGGGGCCAACGTCCTGACTTTC
CATSSVRGAGAGANVLTF
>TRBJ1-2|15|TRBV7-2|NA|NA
TGTGCCAGCAGCGCCCCCGCTAGGGAGGGATATGGCTACACCTTC
CASSAPAREGYGYTF